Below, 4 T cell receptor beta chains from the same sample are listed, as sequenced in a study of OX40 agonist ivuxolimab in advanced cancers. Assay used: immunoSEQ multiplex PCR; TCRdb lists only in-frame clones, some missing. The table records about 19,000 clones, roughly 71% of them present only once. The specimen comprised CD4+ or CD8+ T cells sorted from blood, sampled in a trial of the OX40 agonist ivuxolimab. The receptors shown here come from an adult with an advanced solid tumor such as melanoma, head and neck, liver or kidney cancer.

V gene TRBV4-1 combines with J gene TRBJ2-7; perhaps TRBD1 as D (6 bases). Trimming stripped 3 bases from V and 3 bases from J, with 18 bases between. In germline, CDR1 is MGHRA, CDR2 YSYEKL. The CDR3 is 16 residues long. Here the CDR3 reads CASSQDEGQGSYEQYF. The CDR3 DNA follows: TGCGCCAGCAGCCAGGATGAGGGTCAGGGGAGCTACGAGCAGTACTTC.

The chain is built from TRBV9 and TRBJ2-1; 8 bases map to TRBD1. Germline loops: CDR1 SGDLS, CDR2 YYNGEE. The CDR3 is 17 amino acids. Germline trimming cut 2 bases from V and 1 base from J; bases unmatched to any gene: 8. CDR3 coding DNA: TGTGCCAGCAGCGTCCCCTCAGGGGGCGGTTCCTACAATGAGCAGTTCTTC. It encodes CASSVPSGGGSYNEQFF.

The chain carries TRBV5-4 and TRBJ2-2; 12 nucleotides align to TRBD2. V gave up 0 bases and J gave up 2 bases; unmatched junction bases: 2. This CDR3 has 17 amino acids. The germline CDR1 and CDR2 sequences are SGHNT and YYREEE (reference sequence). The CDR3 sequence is CASSLGLAGANTGELFF. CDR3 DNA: TGTGCCAGCAGCTTGGGACTAGCGGGGGCCAACACCGGGGAGCTGTTTTTT.

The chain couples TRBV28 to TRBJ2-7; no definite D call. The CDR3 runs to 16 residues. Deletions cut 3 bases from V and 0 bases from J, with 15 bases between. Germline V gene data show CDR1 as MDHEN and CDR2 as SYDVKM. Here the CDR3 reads CASSFPTSGPSYEQYF. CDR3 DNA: TGTGCCAGCAGTTTCCCCACATCCGGGCCCTCCTACGAGCAGTACTTC.